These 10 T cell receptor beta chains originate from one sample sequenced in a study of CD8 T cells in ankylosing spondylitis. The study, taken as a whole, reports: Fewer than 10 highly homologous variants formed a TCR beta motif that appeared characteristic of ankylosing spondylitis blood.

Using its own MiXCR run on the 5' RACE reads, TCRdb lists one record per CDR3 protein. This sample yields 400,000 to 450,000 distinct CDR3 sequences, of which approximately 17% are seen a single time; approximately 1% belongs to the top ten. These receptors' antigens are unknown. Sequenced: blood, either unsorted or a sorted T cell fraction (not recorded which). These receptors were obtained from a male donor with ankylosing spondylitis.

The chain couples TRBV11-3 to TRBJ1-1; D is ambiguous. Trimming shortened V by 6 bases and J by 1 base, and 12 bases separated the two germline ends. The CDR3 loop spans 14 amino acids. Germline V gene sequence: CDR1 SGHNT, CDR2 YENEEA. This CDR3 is CASRLTMANTEAFF. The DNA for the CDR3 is TGTGCCAGCAGGCTCACCATGGCGAACACTGAAGCTTTCTTT.

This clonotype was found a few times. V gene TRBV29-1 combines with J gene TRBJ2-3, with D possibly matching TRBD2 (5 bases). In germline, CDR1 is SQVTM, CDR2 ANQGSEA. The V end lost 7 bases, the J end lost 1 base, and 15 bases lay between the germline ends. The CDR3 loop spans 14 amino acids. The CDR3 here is CSGGPAGGTDTQYF. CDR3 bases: TGCAGCGGCGGGCCCGCTGGGGGCACAGATACGCAGTATTTT.

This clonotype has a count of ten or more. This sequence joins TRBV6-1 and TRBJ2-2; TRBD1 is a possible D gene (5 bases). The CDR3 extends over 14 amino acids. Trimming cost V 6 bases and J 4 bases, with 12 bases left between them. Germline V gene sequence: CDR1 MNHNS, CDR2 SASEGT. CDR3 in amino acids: CASSRTMSTGELFF. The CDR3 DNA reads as TGTGCCAGCAGCAGGACAATGAGCACCGGGGAGCTGTTTTTT.

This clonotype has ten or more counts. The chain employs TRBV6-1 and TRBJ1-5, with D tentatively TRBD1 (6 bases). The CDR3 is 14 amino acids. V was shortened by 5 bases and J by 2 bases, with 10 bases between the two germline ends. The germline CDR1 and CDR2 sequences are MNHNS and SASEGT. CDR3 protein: CASSMRGGNQPQHF. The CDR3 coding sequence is TGTGCCAGCAGTATGAGGGGGGGCAATCAGCCCCAGCATTTT.

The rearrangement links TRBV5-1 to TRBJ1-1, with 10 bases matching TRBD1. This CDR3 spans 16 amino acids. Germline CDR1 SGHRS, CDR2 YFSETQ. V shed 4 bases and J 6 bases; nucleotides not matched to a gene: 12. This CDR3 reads CASSPQPGQGTSEAFF. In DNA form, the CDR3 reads TGCGCCAGCAGCCCTCAACCGGGACAGGGGACTTCTGAAGCTTTCTTT.

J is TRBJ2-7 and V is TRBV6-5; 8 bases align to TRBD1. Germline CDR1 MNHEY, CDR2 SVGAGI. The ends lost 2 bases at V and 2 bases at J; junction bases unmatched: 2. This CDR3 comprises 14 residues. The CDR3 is CASSYDRGTYEQYF. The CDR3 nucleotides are TGTGCCAGCAGTTACGACAGGGGAACCTACGAGCAGTACTTC.

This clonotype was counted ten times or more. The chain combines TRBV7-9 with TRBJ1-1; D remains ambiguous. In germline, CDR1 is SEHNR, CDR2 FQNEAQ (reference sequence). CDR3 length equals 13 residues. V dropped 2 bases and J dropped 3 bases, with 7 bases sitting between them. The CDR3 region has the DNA TGTGCCAGCAGCTTACAGCGGTACACTGAAGCTTTCTTT. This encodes CASSLQRYTEAFF.

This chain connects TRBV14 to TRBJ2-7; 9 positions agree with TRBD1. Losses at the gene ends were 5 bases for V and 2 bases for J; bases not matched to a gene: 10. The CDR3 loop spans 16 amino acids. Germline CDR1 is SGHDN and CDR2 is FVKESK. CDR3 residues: CASSEKLDRGAYEQYF. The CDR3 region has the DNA TGTGCCAGCAGCGAAAAACTGGACAGGGGAGCCTACGAGCAGTACTTC.

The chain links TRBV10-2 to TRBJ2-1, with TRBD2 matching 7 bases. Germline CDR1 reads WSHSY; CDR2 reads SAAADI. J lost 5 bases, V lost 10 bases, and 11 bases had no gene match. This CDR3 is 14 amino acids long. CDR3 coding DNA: TGCGCCACCGTCTGGAGCGGGACTAACAATGAGCAGTTCTTC. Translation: CATVWSGTNNEQFF.

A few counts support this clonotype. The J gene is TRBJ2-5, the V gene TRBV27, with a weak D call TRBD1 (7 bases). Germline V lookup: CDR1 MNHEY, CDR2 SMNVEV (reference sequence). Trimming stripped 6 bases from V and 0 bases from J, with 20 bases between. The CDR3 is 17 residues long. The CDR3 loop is CASRPYRGGSNQETQYF. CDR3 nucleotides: TGTGCCAGCAGACCATACAGGGGAGGATCCAACCAAGAGACCCAGTACTTC.